Listed here are 14 T cell receptor beta chains from one sample, sequenced in a study of blood T cell repertoires in COVID-19 (dated by TCRdb to 2019 to 2021). Receptor libraries were prepared by the immunoSEQ multiplex PCR assay. Not all clones reach the TCRdb copy of this immuneACCESS table, which keeps in-frame sequences only. Checked studies attribute under half of the gap to unresolved V genes and leave the rest unexplained. In this sample the table shows roughly 100,000 clones, 80% to 90% of which occur a single time. The ten most abundant clones make up roughly a sixth of the sample. The sequencing input was peripheral blood. Every receptor here comes from a woman older than 75 with acute or convalescent COVID-19.

This clone appeared a single time. The chain carries TRBV19 and TRBJ1-4; 9 bases map to TRBD1. Losses at the gene ends were 5 bases for V and 2 bases for J; bases not matched to a gene: 3. CDR3 length: 15 residues. CDR1 LNHDA and CDR2 SQIVND come from the germline V gene (reference sequence). CDR3 in DNA: TGTGCCAGTAGTCCACAGGGGGCGACTAATGAAAAACTGTTTTTT. Translating gives CASSPQGATNEKLFF.

The rearrangement joins TRBV11-2 to TRBJ1-6; 7 nucleotides line up with TRBD1. V was pared by 4 bases and J by 9 bases, with 12 bases of the junction left unmatched. CDR3 length: 16 residues. Per germline, CDR1 SGHAT and CDR2 FQNNGV. The CDR3 is CASSSIKGGEGSPLHF. In DNA, the CDR3 is TGTGCCAGCAGCTCTATTAAAGGGGGCGAAGGTTCACCCCTCCACTTT.

V is TRBV4-2 and J is TRBJ1-3; D not resolved. Germline CDR1 LGHNA, CDR2 YNFKEQ. V was pared by 0 bases and J by 1 base, with 7 bases between. CDR3 length: 15 amino acids. The CDR3 sequence is CASSQDSASGNTIYF. The CDR3 DNA sequence: TGTGCCAGCAGCCAAGACAGTGCTTCTGGAAACACCATATATTTT.

Of note for this clone: The same CDR3 can be traced to other DNA sequences in this sample. The rearrangement links TRBV5-1 to TRBJ2-7, with TRBD2 matching 12 bases. The V gene's germline CDR1 is SGHRS and CDR2 YFSETQ. CDR3 length: 15 amino acids. V lost 4 bases to trimming and J lost 2 bases; unmatched junction nucleotides: 4. DNA for the CDR3: TGCGCCAGCAGCCCTCTAGCGGGGGGGACCTACGAGCAGTACTTC. It is translated as CASSPLAGGTYEQYF.

The V and J genes are TRBV4-1 and TRBJ1-4; 9 positions match TRBD1. The germline V gene encodes CDR1 MGHRA and CDR2 YSYEKL. V dropped 6 bases and J dropped 3; count of bases not matched to a gene: 11. This CDR3 spans 17 amino acids. The CDR3: CASRDNQGQGSNEKLFF. As DNA, the CDR3 is TGCGCCAGCAGAGATAACCAGGGACAGGGCTCTAATGAAAAACTGTTTTTT.

The table lists this clone with a count of one. The rearrangement uses TRBV27 and TRBJ2-1; tentative D call: TRBD2 (6 bases). CDR1 and CDR2 from the germline V gene are MNHEY and SMNVEV (reference sequence). The CDR3 extends over 15 amino acids. V was shortened by 5 bases and J by 6 bases, with 17 bases between the two germline ends. The CDR3 nucleotides are TGTGCCAGCAGTCCCGACTCCCGGGAGATCAATGAGCAGTTCTTC. Translation: CASSPDSREINEQFF.

V is TRBV5-4 and J is TRBJ2-5, with D perhaps matching TRBD2 (7 bases). The germline gives CDR1 SGHNT, CDR2 YYREEE (reference sequence). The CDR3 totals 15 residues. Trimming took off 7 bases at V and 1 base at J, with 17 bases between the two ends. CDR3 nucleotides: TGTGCCAGCCAATCGGGGCGGGGGCTCCAAGAGACCCAGTACTTC. Amino acids: CASQSGRGLQETQYF.

This clone has more than one count but fewer than ten. The rearrangement uses TRBV9 and TRBJ1-6; 10 bases line up with TRBD1. The CDR3 extends over 16 amino acids. Trimming cost V 4 bases and J 8 bases; bases outside gene matches: 9. The germline CDR1 and CDR2 sequences are SGDLS and YYNGEE. The CDR3 nucleotides read TGTGCCAGCAGCACCCGACAGGGGGCCTCGGATTCACCCCTCCACTTT. The encoded protein is CASSTRQGASDSPLHF. The entire variable domain, with the rest obtained from reference TRBV9 and TRBJ1-6, is as follows: DSGVTQTPKHLITATGQRVTLRCSPRSGDLSVYWYQQSLDQGLQFLIQYYNGEERAKGNILERFSAQQFPDLHSELNLSSLELGDSALYFCASSTRQGASDSPLHFGNGTRLTVT.

This clone has only a few counts. The V and J genes are TRBV25-1 and TRBJ1-6, with unresolved D. Trimming removed 4 bases from V and 9 bases from J, with 19 bases in between. This CDR3 spans 16 amino acids. Germline V gene lookup returns CDR1 MGHDK and CDR2 SYGVNS. CDR3 bases: TGTGCCAGCAGTGCATTCGACATCCGCTTTGGTTCACCCCTCCACTTT. It is translated as CASSAFDIRFGSPLHF.

The chain couples TRBV6-5 to TRBJ1-4; 9 bases map to TRBD1. From germline, CDR1 is MNHEY and CDR2 SVGAGI. The CDR3 sequence is 15 residues long. J lost 7 bases, V lost 2 bases, and 5 bases had no gene match. In DNA, the CDR3 is TGTGCCAGCAGTTACGAGACAGGGGGTCGTGAAAAACTGTTTTTT. This translates into CASSYETGGREKLFF.

The rearrangement uses TRBV5-1 and TRBJ2-7; weak D call: TRBD1 (7 bases). V lost 1 base to trimming and J lost 2 bases, with 13 bases between them. The CDR3 has 15 amino acids. Germline V gene lookup returns CDR1 SGHRS and CDR2 YFSETQ. The CDR3 region is CASSLWQGEAYEQYF. Written as DNA, the CDR3 is TGCGCCAGCAGCTTGTGGCAGGGGGAGGCCTACGAGCAGTACTTC.

This clone was picked up a small number of times. The chain links TRBV5-1 to TRBJ2-1; 10 nucleotides agree with TRBD2. Trimming at V came to 4 bases and at J to 5 bases, leaving 3 bases not matched to a gene. This CDR3 comprises 14 residues. Per the germline V gene, CDR1 is SGHRS and CDR2 is YFSETQ. CDR3 in amino acids: CASSSGGDNNEQFF. The CDR3 region has the DNA TGCGCCAGCAGCAGCGGGGGGGATAACAATGAGCAGTTCTTC.

The chain links TRBV3-1 (or the pseudogene TRBV3-2) to TRBJ2-7; 9 positions agree with TRBD2. CDR1 is LGHDT and CDR2 is YNNKEL in the germline V gene (reference sequence). J was trimmed by 3 bases and V by 5 bases; bases with no gene match: 8. This CDR3 comprises 15 residues. CDR3 in amino acids: CASSFHSGGSYEQYF. In DNA, the CDR3 is TGTGCCAGCAGCTTCCATAGCGGGGGAAGCTACGAGCAGTACTTC.

This clone was counted once. The chain couples TRBV5-4 to TRBJ2-5, with 10 nucleotides matching TRBD1. The germline V gene encodes CDR1 SGHNT and CDR2 YYREEE (reference sequence). The length of the CDR3 is 14 residues. The V and J ends lost 4 bases and 4 bases, in that order; junction bases with no gene match: 4. Here the CDR3 DNA reads TGTGCCAGCAGCAAAGACAGGGGGCGAGAGACCCAGTACTTC. Translation gives CASSKDRGRETQYF.